Below are 23 T cell receptor beta chains sequenced from a single sample in a study of blood T cells in healthy people across ages (dated by TCRdb to between 2014 and 2017). Libraries were built with 5' RACE. Instrument used: Illumina HiSeq 2500. A second PCR of about 6 to 12 cycles was run with a J-beta primer mix and a sample-barcoded 5' primer. The public reads were quality trimmed at Q25 with fastp and then assembled into clones with MiXCR by TCRdb, keeping productive beta chains. Each record represents a unique CDR3 protein, reported with the most common genes and DNA among its rows. In this sample the table shows some 1.4 million distinct CDR3 sequences, about 40% of which occur a single time. Roughly 8.2% of the sample is in the top ten clones. Sequenced input: blood. Every receptor here comes from a woman under 30 in good health.

This chain connects TRBV7-2 to TRBJ2-7, with D hard to call. The J call may not be correct, given that the DNA end is closer to TRBJ2-5. Germline V gene lookup returns CDR1 SGHTA and CDR2 FQGNSA. The CDR3 has 13 residues. Written as DNA, the CDR3 is TGTGCCAGCACCACTTTCGTTGAAGAGACCCAGTACTTC. Translation gives CASTTFVEETQYF.

V gene TRBV7-6 combines with J gene TRBJ1-4; TRBD1 is a possible D gene (5 bases). Trimming removed 0 bases at V and 1 base at J, with 9 bases between. There are 16 residues in the CDR3. Germline V gene lookup returns CDR1 SGHVS and CDR2 FNYEAQ. The CDR3 nucleotides are TGTGCCAGCAGCTTAGCGCAGGGACGAACTAATGAAAAACTGTTTTTT. Translated, it gives CASSLAQGRTNEKLFF.

The rearrangement uses TRBV27 and TRBJ1-6; D is possibly TRBD1 (5 bases). The germline CDR1 and CDR2 sequences are MNHEY and SMNVEV (reference sequence). There are 15 residues in the CDR3. V lost 5 bases, J lost 7 bases, and 15 bases lay in between. The CDR3 loop is CASSKGPSKNSPLHF. The CDR3 bases are TGTGCCAGCAGTAAGGGACCCTCGAAGAATTCACCCCTCCACTTT.

The chain couples TRBV6-5 to TRBJ2-5; D remains unclear. V was pared by 3 bases and J by 11 bases, with 10 bases between. The CDR3 covers 11 residues. Germline V CDR1 and CDR2: MNHEY, SVGAGI. CDR3 amino acids: CASSYEDEQYF. The CDR3 coding sequence is TGTGCCAGCAGTTATGAAGATGAGCAGTACTTC.

Only a few counts were recorded for this clonotype. The chain recombines TRBV6-5 with TRBJ2-6, with 7 positions matching TRBD1. Losses at the gene ends were 4 bases for V and 4 bases for J; bases not matched to a gene: 10. CDR1 and CDR2 from the germline V gene are MNHEY and SVGAGI. The CDR3 is 17 amino acids. CDR3 DNA: TGTGCCAGCAGTTCTCGTTCGACAGGGTCCGGGGCCAACGTCCTGACTTTC. This gives the protein CASSSRSTGSGANVLTF.

The chain has TRBV6-6 and TRBJ2-3, with a possible D match to TRBD1 (6 bases). Germline CDR1 MNHNY, CDR2 SVGAGI (reference sequence). CDR3 length equals 15 residues. V lost 1 base and J lost 1, with 9 bases in between. The CDR3 nucleotides are TGTGCCAGCAGTTACTGGGGGCTTGGCACAGATACGCAGTATTTT. Translation gives CASSYWGLGTDTQYF.

The gene calls are TRBV28 and TRBJ2-2, with a possible D match to TRBD2 (6 bases). Trimming removed 5 bases at V and 6 bases at J, with 19 bases between. Germline CDR1 MDHEN, CDR2 SYDVKM. The CDR3 covers 16 residues. CDR3 coding DNA: TGTGCCAGCAGTCTCCGGGACTTCGGAGAGGCCGGGGAGCTGTTTTTT. Amino acid sequence: CASSLRDFGEAGELFF.

This clonotype has just a few counts. The chain combines TRBV9 with TRBJ2-5; maybe TRBD1 (7 bases). Germline lookup yields CDR1 SGDLS and CDR2 YYNGEE. The germline V and J ends were trimmed by 6 bases and 5 bases, with 17 bases remaining between them. The CDR3 consists of 14 residues. The CDR3 DNA sequence: TGTGCCAGCATCCCGTGGGACAGCGGGGAGACCCAGTACTTC. Protein: CASIPWDSGETQYF.

The genes are TRBV6-6 and TRBJ2-7; perhaps TRBD2 as D (6 bases). Trimming removed 2 bases from V and 0 bases from J, with 14 bases in between. The germline CDR1 and CDR2 sequences are MNHNY and SVGAGI (reference sequence). This CDR3 is 16 amino acids long. CDR3 DNA sequence: TGTGCCAGCAGTTACCCGCAACGGGGACTCTCCTACGAGCAGTACTTC. Translated, it gives CASSYPQRGLSYEQYF.

This clonotype showed up just a few times. The chain couples TRBV6-5 to TRBJ2-1; 7 bases align to TRBD2. The length of the CDR3 is 16 residues. The germline CDR1 and CDR2 sequences are MNHEY and SVGAGI. The V segment lost 7 bases and the J segment 0 bases; nucleotides outside the gene matches: 9. In DNA form, the CDR3 reads TGTGCCAGCACTTCCGCGAGCGGGGTCTCCTACAATGAGCAGTTCTTC. Translation: CASTSASGVSYNEQFF.

This clonotype was recorded many times. The rearrangement links TRBV10-2 to TRBJ2-1; 10 nucleotides line up with TRBD2. Germline V gene sequence: CDR1 WSHSY, CDR2 SAAADI. CDR3 size: 12 residues. V was pared by 5 bases and J by 10 bases, with 2 bases of the junction left unmatched. Here the CDR3 DNA reads TGCGCCAGCAGTCGGACTAGCGGCGAGCAGTTCTTC. Encoded protein: CASSRTSGEQFF.

The CDR3, as DNA: TGTGCCAGCAGAGGACCGAACACCGGGGAGCTGTTTTTT. It encodes CASRGPNTGELFF. The chain combines TRBV27 with TRBJ2-2; D remains unclear. Germline values: CDR1 MNHEY, CDR2 SMNVEV (reference sequence). V was pared by 6 bases and J by 0 bases, with 5 bases between. This CDR3 contains 13 residues.

This clonotype was seen only a few times. The chain is built from TRBV6-5 and TRBJ2-5, with TRBD1 as a possible D gene (5 bases). V was clipped by 2 bases and J by 5 bases, with 18 bases between them. Per the germline V gene, CDR1 is MNHEY and CDR2 is SVGAGI. The CDR3 spans 16 residues. CDR3 sequence reads: CASSYSTTAPGETQYF. The CDR3 region has the DNA TGTGCCAGCAGTTACAGCACTACCGCCCCAGGGGAGACCCAGTACTTC.

This clonotype was observed a few times. J is TRBJ2-7 and V is TRBV6-1, with D possibly TRBD1 on 6 matching bases. CDR1 is MNHNS and CDR2 is SASEGT in the germline V gene. Deletions cut 7 bases from V and 2 bases from J, with 18 bases between. The CDR3 spans 15 residues. The CDR3 reads CASIRDGTSTYEQYF. As DNA, the CDR3 is TGTGCCAGCATTCGGGACGGGACAAGTACCTACGAGCAGTACTTC.

This clonotype was counted only a few times. The chain links TRBV5-1 to TRBJ1-5; D remains ambiguous. With 0 bases removed from V and 1 base from J, the gap between germline ends came to 8 bases. The germline V gene encodes CDR1 SGHRS and CDR2 YFSETQ. The CDR3 totals 15 residues. CDR3 residues: CASSLESESNQPQHF. CDR3 nucleotide sequence: TGCGCCAGCAGCTTGGAATCGGAGAGCAATCAGCCCCAGCATTTT.

This clonotype was counted between two and nine times. The chain combines TRBV7-2 with TRBJ2-3, with TRBD2 identical over 11 bases. The length of the CDR3 is 16 residues. V dropped 1 base and J dropped 0; count of bases not matched to a gene: 0. In germline, CDR1 is SGHTA, CDR2 FQGNSA. The CDR3 protein is CASSLVAGGSTDTQYF. The CDR3 bases are TGTGCCAGCAGCTTAGTAGCGGGAGGGAGCACAGATACGCAGTATTTT.

The chain joins TRBV6-5 to TRBJ2-4, with D possibly TRBD1 on 6 matching bases. Germline V CDR1 and CDR2: MNHEY, SVGAGI. The CDR3 consists of 18 residues. V lost 0 bases, J lost 0 bases, and 15 bases lay in between. Here the CDR3 reads CASSYSLNRAIAKNIQYF. As DNA, the CDR3 is TGTGCCAGCAGTTACTCGCTAAACAGGGCTATAGCCAAAAACATTCAGTACTTC.

The gene calls are TRBV6-6 and TRBJ2-5; 8 bases fit TRBD2. TRBJ2-1 matches the DNA end more closely, so the J call is doubtful. This CDR3 has 16 amino acids. The germline V gene encodes CDR1 MNHNY and CDR2 SVGAGI (reference sequence). The CDR3 here is CASTSYAPGGRETQFF. CDR3 DNA: TGTGCCAGCACCAGTTATGCCCCGGGGGGGCGAGAGACCCAGTTCTTC.

Comment on this clonotype: A single base separates this from a much larger clone, so it may be a read error. The V and J genes are TRBV4-1 and TRBJ2-5, with TRBD2 as a possible D gene (5 bases). The J call is uncertain, as TRBJ2-7 better fits the DNA end. CDR1 MGHRA and CDR2 YSYEKL come from the germline V gene. This CDR3 comprises 13 residues. CDR3 coding DNA: TGCGCCAGCAGCCAAGCTAGCTATTACGAGCAGTACTTC. Amino acid sequence: CASSQASYYEQYF.

This clonotype has just a few counts. The J gene is TRBJ1-2, the V gene TRBV3-1; D unresolved. Trimming took 4 bases from V and 7 from J, leaving 16 bases between them. Per germline, CDR1 LGHDT and CDR2 YNNKEL (reference sequence). The CDR3 length is 14 residues. In DNA form, the CDR3 reads TGTGCCAGCAGCCCTTCGCGGAAGGAAAGTGGCTACACCTTC. This sequence encodes CASSPSRKESGYTF.

V is TRBV29-1 and J is TRBJ2-1; 9 nucleotides match TRBD2. From germline, CDR1 is SQVTM and CDR2 ANQGSEA. The V and J ends lost 6 bases and 0 bases, in that order; junction bases with no gene match: 3. The CDR3 is made up of 14 amino acids. The CDR3 sequence is CSVSSGSSYNEQFF. The CDR3 region has the DNA TGCAGCGTCAGTAGCGGGAGCTCCTACAATGAGCAGTTCTTC.

The rearrangement uses TRBV5-4 and TRBJ1-2; 9 nucleotides line up with TRBD1. This CDR3 is 16 amino acids long. The germline CDR1 and CDR2 sequences are SGHNT and YYREEE (reference sequence). Unmatched junction bases numbered 5, after V lost 0 bases and J lost 2 bases. The CDR3 DNA reads as TGTGCCAGCAGCTTGGTCGGACAGGGGATCAACTATGGCTACACCTTC. This sequence encodes CASSLVGQGINYGYTF.

The chain carries TRBV6-6 and TRBJ1-4, with TRBD1 as a possible D gene (5 bases). The CDR3 length is 13 residues. The V end was cut by 11 bases, the J end by 7 bases, with 17 bases between. The germline CDR1 and CDR2 sequences are MNHNY and SVGAGI (reference sequence). The CDR3 sequence is CAVGRLIGEKLFF. The CDR3 coding sequence is TGTGCCGTGGGGCGATTGATAGGTGAAAAACTGTTTTTT.